This T cell receptor beta chain was obtained from a study of cytomegalovirus exposure and HLA in healthy donors. Findings and limits, study-wide: As a later analysis revealed, most CMV-associated TCR beta chains appeared HLA-restricted. High sensitivity and specificity were reportedly achieved when the classifier diagnosed cytomegalovirus status. Common viral pathogens were later found to be apparently linked to several of the most significant clusters.

For this clone: Its antigen is currently unknown. Compared with germline, one end of the junction differs, possibly owing to a read error.

The CDR3 runs 13 residues. Germline CDR1 is GTSNPN and CDR2 is SVGIG (reference sequence). PCR amplification relied on 60 Vbeta primers (plus 13 Jbeta primers). Sequencing was performed with immunoSEQ multiplex PCR; in TCRdb, only in-frame clones are kept and a portion is missing. The profile shows tens of thousands of clones, about 70% of them singletons. This TCR was recovered from a man aged 25-45 years in good health and CMV-seronegative. The chain is built from TRBV30 and TRBJ1-2; D is possibly TRBD1 (6 bases). The source material was PBMCs. CDR3 protein: CAWSTQGFHGYPF. The CDR3, as DNA: TGTGCCTGGAGTACCCAGGGGTTTCATGGCTACCCCTTC.